Described below is a single TCR beta chain sequence and its context. Its antigen is as yet unknown. PCR employed 60 Vbeta and 13 Jbeta primers. Clones were sequenced by immunoSEQ multiplex PCR, and TCRdb holds only the in-frame ones, with some missing. The data hold under 200,000 clones, with around 79% observed a single time. These data originate in a study of cytomegalovirus exposure and HLA in healthy donors. Study results and limitations: Judged likely to be a sequencing artifact was a cluster of highly shared sequence variants. Common viral pathogens were later found to be apparently linked to several of the most significant clusters. When presence/absence was analysed, sequencing depth was taken to be roughly uniform across donors. In a later analysis, TCR beta V- and J-gene trimming was associated with a missense DCLRE1C variant.

In germline, CDR1 is MNHEY, CDR2 SMNVEV (reference sequence). The trim removed 0 bases at V and 0 bases at J, leaving 9 bases unmatched. The CDR3 runs 19 residues. This sequence originates from a man in his forties in good health and CMV-seronegative. The genes are TRBV27 and TRBJ2-2, with 8 bases matching TRBD2. The specimen sequenced was PBMCs. DNA of the CDR3: TGTGCCAGCAGTTTATCGTTGGGACTAGGCTCGCCGAACACCGGGGAGCTGTTTTTT. Amino acids: CASSLSLGLGSPNTGELFF.